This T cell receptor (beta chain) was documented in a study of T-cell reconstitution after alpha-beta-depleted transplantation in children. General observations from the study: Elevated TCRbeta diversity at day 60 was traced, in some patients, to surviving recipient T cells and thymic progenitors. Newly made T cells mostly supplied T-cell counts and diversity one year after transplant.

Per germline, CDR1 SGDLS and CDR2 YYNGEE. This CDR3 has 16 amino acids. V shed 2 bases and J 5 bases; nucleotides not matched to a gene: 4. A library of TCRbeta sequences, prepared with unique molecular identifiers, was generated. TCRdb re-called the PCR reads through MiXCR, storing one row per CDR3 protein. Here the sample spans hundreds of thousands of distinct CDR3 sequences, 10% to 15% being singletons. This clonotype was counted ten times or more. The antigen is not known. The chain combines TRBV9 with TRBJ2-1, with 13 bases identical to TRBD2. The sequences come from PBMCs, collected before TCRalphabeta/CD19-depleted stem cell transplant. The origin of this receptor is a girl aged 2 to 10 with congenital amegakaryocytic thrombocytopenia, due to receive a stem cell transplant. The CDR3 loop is CASSVYGTSGNNEQFF. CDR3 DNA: TGTGCCAGCAGCGTTTACGGGACTAGCGGGAACAATGAGCAGTTCTTC.